Below are 19 T cell receptor beta chains sequenced from a single sample in a study of shared clonotypes between healthy human individuals. The table came from immunoSEQ multiplex PCR; TCRdb's copy has only in-frame clones and leaves some out. The table lists roughly 2.1 million clones, around 93% of them singletons, with 1.5% to 2% in the top ten. Naive CD8 isolation took CD45RO-negative cells positively selected for CCR7 and excluded terminally differentiated effector memory CD45RA+ cells. Sequences were obtained from naive CD8+ T cells from PBMCs. These receptors were obtained from a man aged 18 to 30 in good health. Some clones in this sample may be carry-over from other donors' samples.

The V gene is TRBV29-1, the J gene TRBJ2-1; TRBD2 matches 11 bases. Germline CDR1 SQVTM, CDR2 ANQGSEA. The V gene end was trimmed by 5 bases and the J gene end by 4 bases; junction bases not matched to a gene: 10. The CDR3 extends over 16 amino acids. DNA of the CDR3: TGCAGCGTTACCCTCTGGACTAGCGGGCAGTACAATGAGCAGTTCTTC. Translating it yields CSVTLWTSGQYNEQFF.

The rearrangement joins TRBV4-2 to TRBJ2-7; TRBD1 matches 7 bases. The CDR3 runs to 15 residues. V shed 4 bases and J 3 bases; nucleotides not matched to a gene: 9. Germline lookup yields CDR1 LGHNA and CDR2 YNFKEQ. The DNA of the CDR3 is TGTGCCAGCAGCCTCAGGGTAGGGGGCCTCTACGAGCAGTACTTC. This translates into CASSLRVGGLYEQYF.

The rearrangement uses TRBV6-5 and TRBJ1-2, with D unclear. Germline lookup yields CDR1 MNHEY and CDR2 SVGAGI. The CDR3 has 9 residues. V was trimmed by 4 bases and J by 10 bases, leaving 4 bases between them. This chain's CDR3 is CASSSDYTF. The CDR3 coding sequence is TGTGCCAGCAGTTCGGACTACACCTTC.

The chain couples TRBV6-6 to TRBJ1-2; 9 nucleotides line up with TRBD1. The CDR3 covers 15 residues. With 1 base clipped from V and 6 bases from J, the junction kept 6 bases outside the gene matches. CDR1 MNHNY and CDR2 SVGAGI come from the germline V gene (reference sequence). The CDR3 reads CASSYLTGGGDGYTF. CDR3 DNA sequence: TGTGCCAGCAGTTACTTGACAGGGGGAGGCGATGGCTACACCTTC.

V gene TRBV28 combines with J gene TRBJ2-7; the match to TRBD1 covers 8 bases. CDR3 length: 14 residues. V was clipped by 7 bases and J by 2 bases; unmatched bases: 7. CDR1 and CDR2 from the germline V gene are MDHEN and SYDVKM. CDR3 loop: CASNTGQETYEQYF. In nucleotides, the CDR3 is TGTGCCAGCAACACGGGACAGGAGACCTACGAGCAGTACTTC. Filled out from reference TRBV28 and TRBJ2-7, the complete variable domain reads DVKVTQSSRYLVKRTGEKVFLECVQDMDHENMFWYRQDPGLGLRLIYFSYDVKMKEKGDIPEGYSVSREKKERFSLILESASTNQTSMYLCASNTGQETYEQYFGPGTRLTVT.

The chain uses TRBV6-1 and TRBJ1-2; D gene uncertain. Germline V lookup: CDR1 MNHNS, CDR2 SASEGT. Trimming cost V 6 bases and J 4 bases, with 12 bases left between them. The CDR3 is made up of 13 amino acids. The CDR3 reads CASSVGVGYGYTF. DNA of the CDR3: TGTGCCAGCAGCGTGGGAGTTGGCTATGGCTACACCTTC.

CDR3 amino acids: CASSLLEGVTEAFF. The CDR3 region has the DNA TGTGCCAGCAGCCTCCTTGAGGGAGTCACTGAAGCTTTCTTT. The chain carries TRBV11-1 and TRBJ1-1, with unresolved D. The CDR3 spans 14 residues. The germline V gene encodes CDR1 SGHAT and CDR2 FQDESV (reference sequence). V gave up 5 bases and J gave up 4 bases, with 14 bases separating them. The whole variable domain, filled in from reference TRBV11-1 and TRBJ1-1, reads EAEVAQSPRYKITEKSQAVAFWCDPISGHATLYWYRQILGQGPELLVQFQDESVVDDSQLPKDRFSAERLKGVDSTLKIQPAELGDSAMYLCASSLLEGVTEAFFGQGTRLTVV.

The chain links TRBV9 to TRBJ1-1; D might be TRBD1 (6 bases). This CDR3 is built from 14 residues. Germline-derived CDR1 and CDR2 are SGDLS and YYNGEE. V was shortened by 2 bases and J by 1 base, with 9 bases between the two germline ends. For the CDR3, the DNA is TGTGCCAGCAGCGTTCGACAGGAGAACACTGAAGCTTTCTTT. Its protein product is CASSVRQENTEAFF.

This chain joins TRBV29-1 and TRBJ2-5; 9 bases are a match to TRBD1. The DNA matches TRBJ2-7 better at its end, which makes the J call doubtful. CDR1 and CDR2 from the germline V gene are SQVTM and ANQGSEA. This CDR3 is 12 amino acids long. The CDR3 bases are TGCAGCGGAGGACAGGGGATCTACGAGCAGTACTTC. Protein sequence: CSGGQGIYEQYF.

J is TRBJ1-5 and V is TRBV10-3; 9 bases are a match to TRBD1. J gave up 2 bases and V 4 bases, and 0 bases lay outside the gene matches. The CDR3 is 14 amino acids. Germline CDR1 is ENHRY and CDR2 is SYGVKD. The CDR3, as DNA: TGTGCCATCAGTGGGACAGGGGGCAATCAGCCCCAGCATTTT. Amino acid sequence: CAISGTGGNQPQHF.

The V call is TRBV28, the J call TRBJ2-5; D might be TRBD1 (5 bases). CDR3 length equals 16 residues. CDR1 and CDR2 (germline): MDHEN, SYDVKM. Between the trimmed V and J ends, which lost 2 bases and 1 base, there was a span of 14 bases. The CDR3 DNA sequence: TGTGCCAGCAGTTTAGTTAGGCAGGGCTCCCAAGAGACCCAGTACTTC. This gives the protein CASSLVRQGSQETQYF.

The chain recombines TRBV5-6 with TRBJ1-2, with TRBD1 matching 10 bases. The V gene's germline CDR1 is SGHDT and CDR2 YYEEEE. V trimming: 3 bases; J trimming: 5 bases; junction bases outside the gene matches: 7. This CDR3 region has 15 residues. CDR3 sequence: CASSSRQGAWYGYTF. CDR3 nucleotide sequence: TGTGCCAGCAGCTCCCGACAGGGGGCTTGGTATGGCTACACCTTC.

The chain carries TRBV28 and TRBJ1-5; D is possibly TRBD1 (6 bases). The CDR3 has 12 amino acids. V lost 6 bases, J lost 6 bases, and 9 bases lay in between. The germline V gene encodes CDR1 MDHEN and CDR2 SYDVKM. The CDR3 loop reads CASSRGPQPQHF. Here the CDR3 DNA reads TGTGCCAGCAGCCGGGGGCCTCAGCCCCAGCATTTT.

V is TRBV7-9 and J is TRBJ2-4; 8 nucleotides match TRBD1. Germline V gives CDR1 SEHNR, CDR2 FQNEAQ (reference sequence). CDR3 length: 16 amino acids. The V segment lost 5 bases and the J segment 1 base; nucleotides outside the gene matches: 7. The CDR3 DNA reads TGTGCCAGCAGCCCCAGACAGGGGAAGGCCAAAAACATTCAGTACTTC. As protein: CASSPRQGKAKNIQYF.

This chain connects TRBV27 to TRBJ1-5; TRBD1 aligns across 9 bases. Germline CDR1 and CDR2: MNHEY and SMNVEV (reference sequence). This CDR3 has 15 residues. The junction had 7 bases not matched to a gene; V was cut back by 6 bases and J by 4 bases. The DNA for the CDR3 is TGTGCCAGCAGCCCCGACAGGGGGACAAATCAGCCCCAGCATTTT. Translated, it gives CASSPDRGTNQPQHF.

This clone was counted once. The chain has TRBV27 and TRBJ2-2, with 13 bases identical to TRBD2. Germline V gene lookup returns CDR1 MNHEY and CDR2 SMNVEV (reference sequence). V trimming: 0 bases; J trimming: 7 bases; junction bases outside the gene matches: 5. The CDR3 spans 17 residues. CDR3 region: CASSLSGLAGVGGELFF. The CDR3 nucleotides read TGTGCCAGCAGTTTATCCGGACTAGCGGGAGTCGGCGGGGAGCTGTTTTTT.

J is TRBJ2-1 and V is TRBV27; D not resolved. V was cut by 3 bases and J by 5 bases, with 11 bases left in between. Germline CDR1 MNHEY, CDR2 SMNVEV (reference sequence). The length of the CDR3 is 14 residues. CDR3 nucleotide sequence: TGTGCCAGCAGTTTTAGATTAGGGAACAATGAGCAGTTCTTC. Translating gives CASSFRLGNNEQFF.

This chain uses TRBV7-9 with TRBJ2-2; D is unclear. CDR1 and CDR2 from the germline V gene are SEHNR and FQNEAQ (reference sequence). This CDR3 is 13 amino acids long. The ends were cut back, 8 bases at V and 6 bases at J, with 13 bases in the middle. The CDR3 DNA is TGTGCCAGCCTTAACTCCGAGGCCGGGGAGCTGTTTTTT. Residues: CASLNSEAGELFF.

Note on this clone: Other DNA sequences in the same sample also yield this CDR3. The chain combines TRBV27 with TRBJ1-3; D remains unclear. Germline V CDR1 and CDR2: MNHEY, SMNVEV (reference sequence). Trimming pared 5 bases from V and 0 bases from J, leaving 8 bases between. This CDR3 contains 14 residues. CDR3 amino acids: CASSPHNSGNTIYF. The CDR3 DNA reads TGTGCCAGCAGTCCCCACAACTCTGGAAACACCATATATTTT.